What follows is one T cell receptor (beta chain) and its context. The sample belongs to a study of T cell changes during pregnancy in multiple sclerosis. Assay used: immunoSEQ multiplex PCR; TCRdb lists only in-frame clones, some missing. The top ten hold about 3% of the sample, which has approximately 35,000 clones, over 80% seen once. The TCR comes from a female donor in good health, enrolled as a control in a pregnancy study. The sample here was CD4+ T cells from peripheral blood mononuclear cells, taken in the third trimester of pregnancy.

The CDR3 sequence is CASIRDNFYYEQYF. The CDR3 nucleotides read TGTGCCAGCATCCGGGACAACTTCTACTACGAGCAGTACTTC. The rearrangement links TRBV6-1 to TRBJ2-7; D perhaps matches TRBD1 (6 bases). Germline CDR1 MNHNS, CDR2 SASEGT. V was shortened by 7 bases and J by 3 bases, with 16 bases between the two germline ends. The CDR3 extends over 14 amino acids.